This passage covers 17 T cell receptor beta chains from one sample sequenced in a study of blood T cell repertoires in COVID-19 (dated by TCRdb to about 2020). Libraries were constructed by the immunoSEQ multiplex PCR assay. The table was pulled from immuneACCESS by TCRdb, which kept in-frame rearrangements only. Such tables lose some clones; where checked, under half of the loss comes from unresolved V genes, and the rest has no known cause. The sample data list approximately 290,000 clones, and around nine tenths of these were observed just once. The ten largest clones represent around 0.8% of the sample. The material sequenced was peripheral blood. These TCRs come from a man aged 25 to 45 with acute or convalescent COVID-19.

This clone was observed once. V is TRBV2 and J is TRBJ2-1; 9 bases map to TRBD2. Germline CDR1 and CDR2: SNHLY and FYNNEI. V was clipped by 4 bases and J by 4 bases; unmatched bases: 5. This CDR3 is 15 amino acids long. CDR3 nucleotide sequence: TGTGCCAGCAGTGTGGGACTAGCCCTATACAATGAGCAGTTCTTC. Its protein is CASSVGLALYNEQFF. The full variable domain, completed using reference TRBV2 and TRBJ2-1, is EPEVTQTPSHQVTQMGQEVILRCVPISNHLYFYWYRQILGQKVEFLVSFYNNEISEKSEIFDDQFSVERPDGSNFTLKIRSTKLEDSAMYFCASSVGLALYNEQFFGPGTRLTVL.

The chain joins TRBV18 to TRBJ1-1, with D unclear. The germline V and J ends were trimmed by 5 bases and 2 bases, with 9 bases remaining between them. The CDR3 covers 13 residues. Looked up from germline, CDR1 is KGHSH and CDR2 is LQKENI. In DNA form, the CDR3 reads TGTGCCAGCTCAGCGGGCCGAAACACTGAAGCTTTCTTT. It yields the protein CASSAGRNTEAFF.

J is TRBJ2-1 and V is TRBV28; no clear D. V gave up 6 bases and J gave up 4 bases, with 16 bases separating them. Per germline, CDR1 MDHEN and CDR2 SYDVKM. The CDR3 is 15 amino acids. CDR3 region: CASSADVLTYNEQFF. Here the CDR3 DNA reads TGTGCCAGCAGCGCCGATGTGTTAACTTACAATGAGCAGTTCTTC.

This chain connects TRBV5-1 to TRBJ2-3; the D is unclear. From germline, CDR1 is SGHRS and CDR2 YFSETQ. Trimming stripped 3 bases from V and 0 bases from J, with 8 bases between. The CDR3 totals 14 residues. CDR3 in DNA: TGCGCCAGCAGCTCCCGGCGGAGCACAGATACGCAGTATTTT. Translated, it gives CASSSRRSTDTQYF.

The V call is TRBV9, the J call TRBJ2-2; D may be TRBD2 (5 bases). CDR1 is SGDLS, CDR2 YYNGEE, per germline. V lost 6 bases, J lost 1 base, and 7 bases lay in between. The length of the CDR3 is 13 residues. Written as DNA, the CDR3 is TGTGCCAGCACTCGGGAGAACACCGGGGAGCTGTTTTTT. This encodes CASTRENTGELFF.

This chain links TRBV5-1 with TRBJ2-3; D gene uncertain. The CDR3 is 12 amino acids. Germline values: CDR1 SGHRS, CDR2 YFSETQ. Trimming removed 2 bases at V and 4 bases at J, with 5 bases between. The CDR3 coding sequence is TGCGCCAGCAGCTTTCTTTCAGATACGCAGTATTTT. Protein sequence: CASSFLSDTQYF.

The CDR3 DNA reads as TGCAGCGTTGAATCGGGGTATCCCTATGGCTACACCTTC. Its protein is CSVESGYPYGYTF. The chain joins TRBV29-1 to TRBJ1-2; D gene ambiguous. Between the trimmed V and J ends, which lost 2 bases and 4 bases, there was a span of 11 bases. The CDR3 spans 13 residues. Germline V lookup: CDR1 SQVTM, CDR2 ANQGSEA.

V and J are TRBV7-8 and TRBJ2-3, with D possibly TRBD1 on 5 matching bases. Germline-derived CDR1 and CDR2 are SGHVS and FQNEAQ. Trimming took off 5 bases at V and 1 base at J, with 10 bases between the two ends. The CDR3 contains 14 residues. CDR3 sequence reads: CASSVQGGTDTQYF. The CDR3, as DNA: TGTGCCAGCAGCGTACAAGGGGGCACAGATACGCAGTATTTT.

This chain uses TRBV28 with TRBJ1-5; D remains ambiguous. The V gene's germline CDR1 is MDHEN and CDR2 SYDVKM. Trimming cost V 5 bases and J 6 bases, with 8 bases left between them. This CDR3 is built from 12 residues. CDR3 amino acids: CASSLLSQPQHF. CDR3 coding DNA: TGTGCCAGCAGTCTCTTGAGTCAGCCCCAGCATTTT.

This clone was seen only once. The chain couples TRBV4-1 to TRBJ2-7, with D possibly matching TRBD1 (5 bases). Germline CDR1 is MGHRA and CDR2 is YSYEKL. Trimming pared 0 bases from V and 5 bases from J, leaving 8 bases between. The CDR3 consists of 13 residues. The CDR3 region is CASSQDWGHEQYF. The CDR3 nucleotides read TGCGCCAGCAGCCAAGACTGGGGCCACGAGCAGTACTTC.

The rearrangement joins TRBV4-1 to TRBJ1-2; 8 positions agree with TRBD1. The length of the CDR3 is 15 residues. The V gene's germline CDR1 is MGHRA and CDR2 YSYEKL. With V trimmed by 6 bases and J by 3 bases, 9 bases remained unmatched. The CDR3 loop reads CASRGPTGGDYGYTF. The CDR3 DNA reads TGCGCCAGCAGAGGACCAACAGGGGGAGACTATGGCTACACCTTC.

The sample holds one count of this clone. The gene calls are TRBV12-3 or TRBV12-4 and TRBJ1-2, with D tentatively TRBD1 (5 bases). The CDR3 extends over 13 amino acids. With 1 base removed from V and 8 bases from J, the gap between germline ends came to 11 bases. CDR3 in amino acids: CASSLVGARGYTF. Here the CDR3 DNA reads TGTGCCAGCAGTTTAGTAGGGGCGCGAGGCTACACCTTC.

In its sample, this clone was seen many times. V gene TRBV21-1 combines with J gene TRBJ2-2; TRBD2, the table's D call, lacks a check against the DNA. TRBV21-1 is flagged as a pseudogene. The CDR3 runs to 12 residues. CDR3 coding DNA: TGTGCCAGCAGCACGGGTGCCGGGGAGCTGTTTTTT. Translated, it gives CASSTGAGELFF.

This rearrangement joins TRBV25-1 to TRBJ1-5; D possibly corresponds to TRBD1 (6 bases). With 3 bases removed from V and 4 bases from J, the gap between germline ends came to 10 bases. This CDR3 spans 14 amino acids. CDR1 and CDR2 (germline): MGHDK, SYGVNS. The chain's CDR3 is CASSDLQGNQPQHF. The CDR3 nucleotides are TGTGCCAGCAGTGACCTACAGGGAAATCAGCCCCAGCATTTT.

The chain uses TRBV9 and TRBJ2-3, with 10 bases that match TRBD2. This CDR3 region has 17 residues. Germline assignment: CDR1 SGDLS and CDR2 YYNGEE. Trimming at V came to 0 bases and at J to 1 base, leaving 5 bases not matched to a gene. CDR3 residues: CASSVVPTSGRTDTQYF. The CDR3 nucleotides are TGTGCCAGCAGCGTAGTTCCGACTAGCGGGCGCACAGATACGCAGTATTTT.

The rearrangement joins TRBV5-1 to TRBJ1-2; no firm D call. V lost 4 bases, J lost 2 bases, and 12 bases lay in between. Germline assignment: CDR1 SGHRS and CDR2 YFSETQ. CDR3 length: 14 residues. Here the CDR3 reads CASSPAGGNYGYTF. Written as DNA, the CDR3 is TGCGCCAGCAGCCCGGCGGGAGGGAACTATGGCTACACCTTC.

The chain links TRBV19 to TRBJ2-1; 10 bases map to TRBD2. V dropped 2 bases and J dropped 10; count of bases not matched to a gene: 14. The germline CDR1 and CDR2 sequences are LNHDA and SQIVND (reference sequence). CDR3 length: 17 residues. The CDR3 nucleotides read TGTGCCAGTAGTATATTTCTCTCTAGCGGGAGCAGTCAGGAGCAGTTCTTC. It specifies CASSIFLSSGSSQEQFF.